The next 14 T cell receptor beta chains were all read from a single sample in a study of molecular identifiers for immune sequencing clone quantification (dated 2018 in TCRdb). The library was built by means of PCR. Data came from an Illumina HiSeq 4000. TCRdb passed the public sequencing reads through fastp at Q25 and MiXCR, retaining productive beta sequences. Rows with one shared CDR3 protein collapse into an entry with the most common genes and DNA. The sample includes 350,000 or so distinct CDR3 sequences, with around 21% observed a single time. The ten largest account for about 0.81% of the sample. The source material was naive CD8+ T cells from blood, with Jurkat cell RNA spiked in. What the cell subset or site label conveys for this sample: FACS-sorted CD8+CD4-CCR7+CD45RA+ naive T cells. These receptors were collected from a human donor in good health. Some libraries in this study had Jurkat cell RNA spiked in.

In its sample, this clonotype was seen many times. The J gene is TRBJ2-3, the V gene TRBV12-3 or TRBV12-4; 7 positions agree with TRBD2. There are 15 residues in the CDR3. The ends lost 1 base at V and 0 bases at J; junction bases unmatched: 1. DNA of the CDR3: TGTGCCAGCAGTTTAGAAGCGGGGAGCACAGATACGCAGTATTTT. It is translated as CASSLEAGSTDTQYF.

This clonotype has at least ten counts. The chain employs TRBV4-3 and TRBJ2-2; 11 bases match TRBD2. Germline values: CDR1 LGHNA, CDR2 YSLEER. J gave up 3 bases and V 6 bases, and 3 bases lay outside the gene matches. This CDR3 is built from 15 residues. The CDR3 region is CASSSLAGDTGELFF. The CDR3 bases are TGCGCCAGCAGTTCACTAGCGGGGGACACCGGGGAGCTGTTTTTT.

As to this clonotype: A much bigger clone sits one base away, suggesting this may be a read error. V is TRBV6-5 and J is TRBJ2-2; 7 bases are shared with TRBD2. The germline CDR1 and CDR2 sequences are MNHEY and SVGAGI. The CDR3 length is 15 residues. The CDR3 protein is CAGSYGTKHTGELFF. CDR3 DNA sequence: TGTGCCGGCAGTTACGGGACTAAACACACCGGGGAGCTGTTTTTT.

The sample holds many counts of this clonotype. This chain connects TRBV2 to TRBJ2-3; 12 nucleotides align to TRBD2. CDR1 and CDR2 from the germline V gene are SNHLY and FYNNEI. The CDR3 loop spans 15 amino acids. Trimming removed 5 bases from V and 3 bases from J; junction bases left unmatched: 3. This CDR3 is CASSRLAGVTDTQYF. Here the CDR3 DNA reads TGTGCCAGCAGTAGACTAGCGGGAGTGACAGATACGCAGTATTTT.

This clonotype has at least ten counts. This chain links TRBV2 with TRBJ2-4; TRBD1 matches 7 bases. CDR1 is SNHLY and CDR2 is FYNNEI in the germline V gene. The V and J ends lost 4 bases and 2 bases, in that order; junction bases with no gene match: 8. This CDR3 is built from 16 residues. CDR3 protein: CASSATRDSSKNIQYF. Here the CDR3 DNA reads TGTGCCAGCAGTGCAACCCGGGACAGTTCCAAAAACATTCAGTACTTC. Complete variable domain (other parts from reference TRBV2 and TRBJ2-4): EPEVTQTPSHQVTQMGQEVILRCVPISNHLYFYWYRQILGQKVEFLVSFYNNEISEKSEIFDDQFSVERPDGSNFTLKIRSTKLEDSAMYFCASSATRDSSKNIQYFGAGTRLSVL.

This clonotype came up a few times. The genes are TRBV4-3 and TRBJ1-4; 8 bases fit TRBD1. The germline CDR1 and CDR2 sequences are LGHNA and YSLEER. The junction had 11 bases not matched to a gene; V was cut back by 3 bases and J by 5 bases. This CDR3 has 17 residues. CDR3 DNA sequence: TGCGCCAGCAGCCACCTACCCGGGACAGGAGCAAATGAAAAACTGTTTTTT. It specifies CASSHLPGTGANEKLFF.

This clonotype has only a few counts. The chain uses TRBV20-1 and TRBJ2-7; 8 bases match TRBD1. Germline CDR1 and CDR2: DFQATT and SNEGSKA (reference sequence). The CDR3 runs 15 residues. The J segment lost 3 bases and the V segment lost 0 bases, leaving 7 bases of the junction unmatched. The CDR3 DNA is TGCAGTGCTAGAGACGGGGGACAGGCGATCTACGAGCAGTACTTC. Protein product: CSARDGGQAIYEQYF.

Notes on this clonotype: A much larger clone differs by one base, so this may be a read error. V usage is TRBV29-1 and J usage is TRBJ2-1; D ambiguous. The length of the CDR3 is 16 residues. The germline CDR1 and CDR2 sequences are SQVTM and ANQGSEA. Trimming cost V 2 bases and J 5 bases, with 19 bases left between them. CDR3 sequence (DNA): TGCAGCGTTGAAAAAGGCGGCATGATTCGGCACAATGAGCAGTTCTTC. Amino acid sequence: CSVEKGGMIRHNEQFF.

This clonotype was recorded many times. The rearrangement uses TRBV4-1 and TRBJ2-7; no clear D gene. Germline V CDR1 and CDR2: MGHRA, YSYEKL. The CDR3 length is 15 residues. V was cut by 4 bases and J by 2 bases, with 15 bases left in between. CDR3 amino acids: CASSPGPSPTYEQYF. As DNA, the CDR3 is TGCGCCAGCAGCCCCGGGCCAAGCCCGACCTACGAGCAGTACTTC.

This clonotype was seen repeatedly, ten times or more. This chain links TRBV6-1 with TRBJ1-1; D remains unclear. The CDR3 is 14 residues long. Germline CDR1 and CDR2: MNHNS and SASEGT. Trimming removed 7 bases from V and 4 bases from J, with 16 bases in between. This chain's CDR3 is CASKLSGMGTEAFF. The CDR3 coding sequence is TGTGCCAGCAAGCTGTCAGGCATGGGCACTGAAGCTTTCTTT.

This clonotype was recorded a few times. This probably arose from a read error, given a far larger clone one base away. The rearrangement links TRBV2 to TRBJ1-1; TRBD1 agrees at 7 bases. Trimming cost V 7 bases and J 0 bases; bases outside gene matches: 2. The V gene's germline CDR1 is SNHLY and CDR2 FYNNEI. This CDR3 is 13 amino acids long. In DNA, the CDR3 is TGTGCCAGCAATGGGACAGTGAACACTGAAGCTTTCTTT. It specifies CASNGTVNTEAFF.

This clonotype was seen at least ten times. The V gene is TRBV12-5, the J gene TRBJ1-1; no firm D call. From germline, CDR1 is LGHNT and CDR2 FRNRAP. The length of the CDR3 is 12 residues. V was shortened by 3 bases and J by 4 bases, with 6 bases between the two germline ends. CDR3 sequence reads: CASGLMGTEAFF. The CDR3 nucleotides are TGTGCTAGTGGTTTAATGGGCACTGAAGCTTTCTTT.

This clonotype occurred a few times. The chain combines TRBV16 with TRBJ2-3; D is uncertain. The V and J ends lost 5 bases and 0 bases respectively, with 6 bases between them. Germline CDR1 and CDR2: KGHSY and FQNENV. The CDR3 is 13 residues long. The CDR3 sequence: CASSMASTDTQYF. In DNA form, the CDR3 reads TGTGCCAGCAGCATGGCCAGCACAGATACGCAGTATTTT.

V gene TRBV27 combines with J gene TRBJ2-5; D perhaps matches TRBD2 (6 bases). Trimming removed 3 bases at V and 1 base at J, with 9 bases between. CDR3 size: 14 residues. Germline CDR1 and CDR2: MNHEY and SMNVEV (reference sequence). This CDR3 reads CASSFLASQETQYF. CDR3 coding DNA: TGTGCCAGCAGTTTTCTAGCGAGCCAAGAGACCCAGTACTTC.